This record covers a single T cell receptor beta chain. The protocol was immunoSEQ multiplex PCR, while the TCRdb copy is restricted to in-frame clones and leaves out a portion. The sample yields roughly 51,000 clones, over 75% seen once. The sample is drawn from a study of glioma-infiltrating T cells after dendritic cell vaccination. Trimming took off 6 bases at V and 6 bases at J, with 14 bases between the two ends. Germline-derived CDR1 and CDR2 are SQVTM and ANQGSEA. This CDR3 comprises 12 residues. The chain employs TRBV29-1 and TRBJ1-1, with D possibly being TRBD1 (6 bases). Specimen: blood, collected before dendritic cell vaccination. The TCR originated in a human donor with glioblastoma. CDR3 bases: TGCAGCGTAGAAACAGGGTCTCCTGAAGCTTTCTTT. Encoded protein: CSVETGSPEAFF.